This T cell receptor beta chain is drawn from a study of T-cell memory formation after mild COVID-19. CDR1 is KGHDR and CDR2 is SFDVKD in the germline V gene. This CDR3 comprises 14 residues. The V end was cut by 4 bases, the J end by 3 bases, with 8 bases between. Study-level results: The authors left the SARS-CoV-2 specificity of second-wave clones peaking on day 37 unconfirmed. Shrinking CD4+ clones were chiefly CM and EM; CD8+ ones were chiefly EMRA. While clones contracting from day 15 to 85 were balanced between CD4 and CD8, later expanders leaned CD4+.

Sample barcodes and UMIs were carried by the TCR alpha and TCR beta cDNA libraries that 5'RACE generated with constant-segment primers. From the 5' RACE reads, TCRdb called clonotypes with MiXCR, one entry per CDR3 protein. Of 110,000 or so distinct CDR3 sequences in the sample, 22% are singletons; the top ten hold about 42%. This clonotype has just a few counts. As yet, its antigen is unknown. Sequencing input: PBMCs or a T cell subset sorted from them (not recorded which). This sequence was found in a man aged 18 to 35 who had mild COVID-19 (a few samples of this study predate the infection). Cell type and time point are not known. The V gene is TRBV24-1, the J gene TRBJ2-2; TRBD1 might be the D (5 bases). The CDR3 DNA sequence: TGTGCCACCAGTGACGTCAGGGACACCGGGGAGCTGTTTTTT. This codes for CATSDVRDTGELFF.